The next 14 T cell receptor beta chains were all read from a single sample in a study of CD8+ T cells in alopecia areata. Treatment specified: oral pan-JAK inhibitor, 5-10 mg twice daily. As the sequencing template, cDNA was produced by extracting RNA and reverse transcribing it. This table comes from immunoSEQ multiplex PCR, and its TCRdb copy is limited to in-frame clones, with some not included. The sample holds 150,000 to 200,000 clones, roughly 58% seen once. The sequencing here drew on CD4+ T cells sorted from blood, taken at approximately week 60, from a patient treated with tofacitinib. The receptors here all came from a human donor with alopecia areata.

The rearrangement links TRBV30 to TRBJ1-2, with no clear D. V was trimmed by 2 bases and J by 2 bases, leaving 6 bases between them. Germline CDR1 reads GTSNPN; CDR2 reads SVGIG (reference sequence). The CDR3 runs 12 residues. The CDR3 nucleotides are TGTGCCTGGAGTCCCGCGAACTATGGCTACACCTTC. This sequence encodes CAWSPANYGYTF.

CDR3 protein: CSVMSQELAETQYF. The CDR3 DNA reads as TGCAGCGTTATGTCTCAGGAGTTGGCAGAGACCCAGTACTTC. This rearrangement joins TRBV29-1 to TRBJ2-5; D uncertain. V dropped 5 bases and J dropped 4 bases, with 17 bases sitting between them. The CDR3 sequence is 14 residues long. CDR1 is SQVTM and CDR2 is ANQGSEA in the germline V gene.

This rearrangement joins TRBV30 to TRBJ1-6, with no clear D. The CDR3 is 14 amino acids. V was shortened by 0 bases and J by 10 bases, with 13 bases between the two germline ends. CDR1 is GTSNPN, CDR2 SVGIG, per germline (reference sequence). In DNA, the CDR3 is TGTGCCTGGAGTGTAAAGAGAGGGAGGTCACCCCTCCACTTT. Translated: CAWSVKRGRSPLHF.

The rearrangement uses TRBV29-1 and TRBJ1-3, with a weak D call TRBD1 (5 bases). V lost 7 bases and J 0 bases, leaving 19 bases between the germline ends. CDR1 and CDR2 from the germline V gene are SQVTM and ANQGSEA. This CDR3 is built from 16 residues. CDR3 nucleotide sequence: TGCAGCGCAACGGCCGGGACGGCCAGCTCTGGAAACACCATATATTTT. It translates to CSATAGTASSGNTIYF.

This clone was found a few times. In the same sample, other DNA sequences code for this CDR3. The J gene is TRBJ2-2, the V gene TRBV29-1; D is unclear. CDR3 size: 13 residues. Trimming stripped 4 bases from V and 1 base from J, with 7 bases between. CDR1 is SQVTM, CDR2 ANQGSEA, per germline. In DNA form, the CDR3 reads TGCAGCGTTGGTGTGGGGAACACCGGGGAGCTGTTTTTT. Its translation is CSVGVGNTGELFF.

This clone showed up just a few times. V usage is TRBV7-9 and J usage is TRBJ2-6, with 8 bases lining up with TRBD1. The V segment lost 5 bases and the J segment 8 bases; nucleotides outside the gene matches: 5. CDR1 SEHNR and CDR2 FQNEAQ come from the germline V gene (reference sequence). The CDR3 loop spans 14 amino acids. CDR3 DNA: TGTGCCAGCAGCCCCGGACAGGGCACCAACGTCCTGACTTTC. It specifies CASSPGQGTNVLTF.

The chain combines TRBV5-6 with TRBJ1-2; D ambiguous. Per germline, CDR1 SGHDT and CDR2 YYEEEE. The CDR3 is 12 amino acids. The ends were cut back, 3 bases at V and 3 bases at J, with 6 bases in the middle. The CDR3 bases are TGTGCCAGCAGCTCCCCTGACTATGGCTACACCTTC. Translation: CASSSPDYGYTF.

The CDR3 DNA reads as TGCAGCGGTCTAGCGGGGGCTAATGAGCAGTTCTTC. Protein sequence: CSGLAGANEQFF. The chain combines TRBV29-1 with TRBJ2-1; 10 nucleotides match TRBD2. Germline V lookup: CDR1 SQVTM, CDR2 ANQGSEA. The CDR3 length is 12 residues. Germline trimming cut 7 bases from V and 7 bases from J; bases unmatched to any gene: 4.

The rearrangement joins TRBV7-9 to TRBJ1-2, with D possibly matching TRBD1 (6 bases). Germline CDR1 SEHNR, CDR2 FQNEAQ (reference sequence). This CDR3 has 14 residues. V was cut by 6 bases and J by 4 bases, with 15 bases left in between. The CDR3 DNA follows: TGTGCCAGCAGTACGGACAGAGACAGCTATGGCTACACCTTC. It translates to CASSTDRDSYGYTF.

The V gene is TRBV9, the J gene TRBJ2-1, with a tentative D call TRBD2 (5 bases). CDR3 length: 15 amino acids. The V gene's germline CDR1 is SGDLS and CDR2 YYNGEE. Trimming stripped 4 bases from V and 0 bases from J, with 11 bases between. CDR3 coding DNA: TGTGCCAGCAGCTCCACTAGTCTCTCCTACAATGAGCAGTTCTTC. It yields the protein CASSSTSLSYNEQFF.

This chain links TRBV7-9 with TRBJ2-1; TRBD1 agrees at 8 bases. This CDR3 contains 14 residues. The germline V gene encodes CDR1 SEHNR and CDR2 FQNEAQ (reference sequence). Trimming removed 4 bases from V and 6 bases from J; junction bases left unmatched: 5. As DNA, the CDR3 is TGTGCCAGCAGCTGGACAGGGAGTAGCAATGAGCAGTTCTTC. Amino acids: CASSWTGSSNEQFF.

V usage is TRBV7-2 and J usage is TRBJ2-7, with 7 bases aligning to TRBD1. This CDR3 comprises 15 residues. The V segment lost 1 base and the J segment 3 bases; nucleotides outside the gene matches: 6. CDR1 is SGHTA and CDR2 is FQGNSA in the germline V gene. The CDR3 sequence: CASSLELRDSYEQYF. CDR3 sequence (DNA): TGTGCCAGCAGCTTAGAGCTTAGGGACAGCTACGAGCAGTACTTC.

V and J are TRBV27 and TRBJ2-7, with D maybe TRBD2 (5 bases). The CDR3 runs to 15 residues. V was shortened by 4 bases and J by 1 base, with 14 bases between the two germline ends. CDR1 and CDR2 (germline): MNHEY, SMNVEV (reference sequence). The CDR3 DNA sequence: TGTGCCAGCAGTTCAACTCCGGGGTTTTCCTACGAGCAGTACTTC. It translates to CASSSTPGFSYEQYF.

Here the CDR3 reads CAWSAETVTGELFF. CDR3 DNA: TGTGCCTGGAGTGCCGAGACAGTCACCGGGGAGCTGTTTTTT. This sequence joins TRBV30 and TRBJ2-2, with a tentative D call TRBD1 (5 bases). V lost 1 base to trimming and J lost 4 bases, with 10 bases between them. Germline CDR1 GTSNPN, CDR2 SVGIG (reference sequence). The length of the CDR3 is 14 residues.